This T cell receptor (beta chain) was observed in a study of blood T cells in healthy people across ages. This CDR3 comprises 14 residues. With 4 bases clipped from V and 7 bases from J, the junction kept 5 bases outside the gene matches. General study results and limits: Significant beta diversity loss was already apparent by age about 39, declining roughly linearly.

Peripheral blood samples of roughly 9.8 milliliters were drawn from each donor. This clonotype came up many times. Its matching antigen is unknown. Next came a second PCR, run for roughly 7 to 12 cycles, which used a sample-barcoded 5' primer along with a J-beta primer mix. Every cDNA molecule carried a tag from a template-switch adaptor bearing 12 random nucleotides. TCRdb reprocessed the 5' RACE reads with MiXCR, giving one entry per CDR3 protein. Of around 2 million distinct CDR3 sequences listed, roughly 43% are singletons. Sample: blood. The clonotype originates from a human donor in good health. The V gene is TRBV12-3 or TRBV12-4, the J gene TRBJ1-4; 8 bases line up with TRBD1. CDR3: CASSSGQGVEKLFF. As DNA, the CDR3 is TGTGCCAGCAGTTCAGGACAGGGTGTTGAAAAACTGTTTTTT.